Shown below are 20 T cell receptor beta chains from a single sample sequenced in a study of tumor and adjacent non-tumor tissue in lung cancer. Three rounds of nested PCR, following a modified ARM-PCR protocol, produced the TCRbeta library. TCRdb reanalysed the multiplex PCR reads using MiXCR and keeps one entry per CDR3 protein. The table has over 110,000 distinct CDR3 sequences, approximately 66% seen once; the top ten hold around a sixth. No cell sorting was done before RNA was extracted from the tissue. The sequencing sample was made of lung tumor tissue. Receptor source: a man aged 55-75 years with small cell lung cancer.

This clonotype was counted once. No conserved phenylalanine or tryptophan ends this CDR3, so it is likely a read error. The chain employs TRBV5-4 and TRBJ2-2; 11 nucleotides agree with TRBD1. J lost 5 bases, V lost 5 bases, and 5 bases had no gene match. The CDR3 is made up of 15 amino acids. Germline V lookup: CDR1 SGHNT, CDR2 YYREEE (reference sequence). CDR3 DNA sequence: TGTGCCAGCAGGTCCGGGACAGGGGGAACCGGGGAGCTGTTTCTT. This sequence encodes CASRSGTGGTGELFL.

This clonotype has just a few counts. This may come from a read error, since a much larger clone is one base off. The V and J genes are TRBV11-2 and TRBJ2-7; D possibly uses TRBD1 or TRBD2 (5 bases each). There are 15 residues in the CDR3. Trimming took 6 bases from V and 3 from J, leaving 18 bases between them. Germline CDR1 is SGHAT and CDR2 is FQNNGV. The CDR3 loop reads CASRMVGAGFYEQYF. The CDR3 DNA is TGTGCCAGCAGAATGGTCGGGGCAGGGTTCTACGAGCAGTACTTC.

The CDR3 protein is CSARGRGKANTGELFF. The CDR3 DNA follows: TGCAGTGCTAGAGGCAGGGGGAAGGCGAACACCGGGGAGCTGTTTTTT. The chain employs TRBV20-1 and TRBJ2-2, with 7 bases matching TRBD1. This CDR3 is built from 16 residues. V dropped 1 base and J dropped 0; count of bases not matched to a gene: 5. The germline V gene has CDR1 DFQATT and CDR2 SNEGSKA (reference sequence).

The chain employs TRBV18 and TRBJ2-1, with D possibly matching TRBD1 (5 bases). The CDR3 is 13 residues long. CDR1 is KGHSH, CDR2 LQKENI, per germline. V lost 5 bases and J lost 7, with 12 bases in between. The CDR3, as DNA: TGTGCCAGCTCAGAGTGGGCAGGGAATGAGCAGTTCTTC. As protein: CASSEWAGNEQFF.

Regarding this clonotype: The junction and the germline gene differ at one end; a read error may be behind it. This sequence joins TRBV6-5 and TRBJ2-1; 15 nucleotides line up with TRBD2. Germline V gene sequence: CDR1 MNHEY, CDR2 SVGAGI. The CDR3 consists of 18 residues. The CDR3 coding sequence is TGTGCCAGCAGTGTCCGGACTAGCGGGAGGGCGTCCTACAATGAGCAGATCTTC. This sequence encodes CASSVRTSGRASYNEQIF.

In regard to this clonotype: Being one base from a much bigger clone, this may be a read error. V and J are TRBV20-1 and TRBJ2-3; TRBD2 matches 11 bases. The germline V gene encodes CDR1 DFQATT and CDR2 SNEGSKA (reference sequence). The CDR3 consists of 15 residues. DNA for the CDR3: TGCAGTGCTAGATTCCCACTAGCGGGAGCAGATACGCGGTATTTT. Residues: CSARFPLAGADTRYF.

With respect to this clonotype: The junction does not match germline at one end; this may be a read error. The chain links TRBV11-2 to TRBJ2-7; D gene unclear. The CDR3 sequence is 13 residues long. From germline, CDR1 is SGHAT and CDR2 FQNNGV. The CDR3, as DNA: TGTGCCAGCAGCATGATTGACTCCTATGAGCAGTACTTC. This gives the protein CASSMIDSYEQYF.

The chain carries TRBV20-1 and TRBJ2-1; 7 bases fit TRBD2. The trim removed 6 bases at V and 1 base at J, leaving 9 bases unmatched. The CDR3 loop spans 15 amino acids. Germline values: CDR1 DFQATT, CDR2 SNEGSKA (reference sequence). As DNA, the CDR3 is TGCAGTGCGCCGGGACTAACGGAGTCCTACAATGAGCAGTTCTTC. Protein: CSAPGLTESYNEQFF.

This chain connects TRBV12-3 or TRBV12-4 to TRBJ1-2; D remains unclear. The V and J ends lost 8 bases and 4 bases respectively, with 20 bases between them. This CDR3 is 15 amino acids long. CDR3 DNA sequence: TGTGCCAGCGCTTCACGGACTGGGGTAATCTATGGCTACACCTTC. This gives the protein CASASRTGVIYGYTF.

This clonotype was counted only a few times. It may be a read error: a sequence one base away is much more abundant. V usage is TRBV11-1 and J usage is TRBJ1-1; 7 nucleotides align to TRBD1. The germline V gene encodes CDR1 SGHAT and CDR2 FQDESV (reference sequence). CDR3 size: 14 residues. The CDR3 coding sequence is TGTGCCATCAGCCCACAGGGGCAAAGCACTGAAGCTTTCTTT. It specifies CAISPQGQSTEAFF.

The V gene is TRBV29-1, the J gene TRBJ2-5; D perhaps matches TRBD2 (6 bases). Between the trimmed V and J ends, which lost 7 bases and 5 bases, there was a span of 20 bases. This CDR3 contains 14 residues. Germline V gives CDR1 SQVTM, CDR2 ANQGSEA. In DNA form, the CDR3 reads TGCAGCGCCGGCACTAACGGGAGCGGGGAGACCCAGTACTTC. It encodes CSAGTNGSGETQYF.

The chain's CDR3 is CSAMYRSTDTQYF. CDR3 DNA: TGCAGTGCTATGTATAGGAGCACAGATACGCAGTATTTT. The chain is built from TRBV20-1 and TRBJ2-3, with D hard to call. Germline loops: CDR1 DFQATT, CDR2 SNEGSKA (reference sequence). This CDR3 spans 13 amino acids. The V and J ends lost 4 bases and 0 bases respectively, with 8 bases between them.

The chain has TRBV6-5 and TRBJ2-7, with a possible D match to TRBD2 (6 bases). Per the germline V gene, CDR1 is MNHEY and CDR2 is SVGAGI. This CDR3 has 15 amino acids. The CDR3 protein is CASRGRLAPGYEHYV. The CDR3 nucleotides are TGTGCCAGCAGGGGGAGGCTAGCACCAGGCTACGAGCATTACGTC.

The V gene is TRBV12-3 or TRBV12-4, the J gene TRBJ2-1, with 13 bases matching TRBD2. This CDR3 is built from 19 residues. V gave up 6 bases and J gave up 12 bases; unmatched junction bases: 23. For the CDR3, the DNA is TGTGCCAGCAGCCCGCCGTTTGGTACTAGCGGGAGGGCCTATGATGGGCAGTTCTTC. Translating gives CASSPPFGTSGRAYDGQFF.

The genes are TRBV19 and TRBJ1-5, with D perhaps matching TRBD1 (6 bases). The V end was cut by 3 bases, the J end by 6 bases, with 12 bases between. Germline V CDR1 and CDR2: LNHDA, SQIVND (reference sequence). This CDR3 region has 14 residues. The CDR3 coding sequence is TGTGCCAGTAGTATTCGGGGGCCCCCTCAGCCCCAGCATTTT. Its protein is CASSIRGPPQPQHF.

There are a few counts of this clonotype. This chain joins TRBV12-5 and TRBJ2-3; D gene uncertain. The CDR3 is 16 amino acids. Germline loops: CDR1 LGHNT, CDR2 FRNRAP. Trimming shortened V by 8 bases and J by 2 bases, and 20 bases separated the two germline ends. CDR3 protein: CASSPWSTKVTDTQYF. The CDR3, as DNA: TGTGCTAGTAGTCCGTGGTCGACGAAGGTCACAGATACGCAGTATTTT. The full variable domain, completed using reference TRBV12-5 and TRBJ2-3, is DARVTQTPRHKVTEMGQEVTMRCQPILGHNTVFWYRQTMMQGLELLAYFRNRAPLDDSGMPKDRFSAEMPDATLATLKIQPSEPRDSAVYFCASSPWSTKVTDTQYFGPGTRLTVL.

This clonotype was recorded at least ten times. The chain recombines TRBV5-5 with TRBJ1-5; D possibly corresponds to TRBD1 (6 bases). Between the trimmed V and J ends, which lost 4 bases and 1 base, there was a span of 18 bases. The germline gives CDR1 SGHKS, CDR2 YYEKEE (reference sequence). This CDR3 has 17 residues. This chain's CDR3 is CASSPGQFRPSNQPQHF. In DNA, the CDR3 is TGTGCCAGCAGCCCTGGACAGTTTCGACCGAGCAATCAGCCCCAGCATTTT. The full variable domain, its missing parts supplied by reference TRBV5-5 and TRBJ1-5, is DAGVTQSPTHLIKTRGQQVTLRCSPISGHKSVSWYQQVLGQGPQFIFQYYEKEERGRGNFPDRFSARQFPNYSSELNVNALLLGDSALYLCASSPGQFRPSNQPQHFGDGTRLSIL.

This clonotype was recorded a few times. This may stem from a read error, because a much larger clone lies one nucleotide away. The chain joins TRBV5-5 to TRBJ2-1; a possible D gene is TRBD2 (7 bases). Germline V lookup: CDR1 SGHKS, CDR2 YYEKEE (reference sequence). The CDR3 is 15 amino acids. CDR3 DNA: TGTGCCAGCAACTTGCAGCGGATCCTCGGGGGGCTTCGGTTCTTC. Encoded protein: CASNLQRILGGLRFF. Using reference TRBV5-5 and TRBJ2-1 for the parts outside the CDR3, the full variable domain is DAGVTQSPTHLIKTRGQQVTLRCSPISGHKSVSWYQQVLGQGPQFIFQYYEKEERGRGNFPDRFSARQFPNYSSELNVNALLLGDSALYLCASNLQRILGGLRFFGPGTRLTVL.

Details on this clonotype: Because it lacks the conserved phenylalanine or tryptophan at the end, this CDR3 is likely a read error. The chain couples TRBV12-3 or TRBV12-4 to TRBJ1-2, with D maybe TRBD1 (5 bases). Trimming stripped 9 bases from V and 3 bases from J, with 14 bases between. The CDR3 length is 13 residues. This CDR3 is CARGLGGYYGYTS. The CDR3 DNA reads as TGTGCCAGAGGCCTGGGGGGGTACTATGGCTACACCTCC.

This clonotype was observed a single time. A junction boundary mismatches the germline segment, possibly from a read error. V and J are TRBV10-3 and TRBJ2-3, with D maybe TRBD2 (5 bases). The CDR3 contains 11 residues. Germline V gene sequence: CDR1 ENHRY, CDR2 SYGVKD. The CDR3 sequence: CVISRGDTQYF. The CDR3 DNA follows: TGTGTCATCAGCCGGGGAGATACGCAGTATTTT.